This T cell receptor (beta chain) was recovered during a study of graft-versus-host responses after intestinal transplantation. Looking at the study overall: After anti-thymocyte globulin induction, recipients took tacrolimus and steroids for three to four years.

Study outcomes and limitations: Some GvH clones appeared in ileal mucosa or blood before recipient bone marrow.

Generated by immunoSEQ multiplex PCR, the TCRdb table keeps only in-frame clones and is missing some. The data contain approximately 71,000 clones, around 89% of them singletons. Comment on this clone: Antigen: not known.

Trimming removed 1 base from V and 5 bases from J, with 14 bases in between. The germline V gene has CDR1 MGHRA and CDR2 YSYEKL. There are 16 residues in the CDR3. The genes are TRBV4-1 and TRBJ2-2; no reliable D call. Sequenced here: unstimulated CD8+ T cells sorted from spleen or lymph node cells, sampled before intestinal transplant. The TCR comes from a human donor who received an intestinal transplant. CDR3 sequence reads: CASSQGTPGWTGELFF. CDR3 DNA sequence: TGCGCCAGCAGCCAAGGAACCCCCGGGTGGACCGGGGAGCTGTTTTTT.